Listed here are 28 T cell receptor beta chains from one sample, sequenced in a study of neurological immune-mediated disorders. Time point defined: technical triplicate 2. Each CDR3 protein gets one entry after TCRdb re-called the 5' RACE reads with MiXCR. The sample lists about 59,000 distinct CDR3 sequences, 24% seen once, with around 4.5% in the top ten. Material: PBMCs. These receptors all stem from a man aged 55 to 70 with HTLV-1-associated myelopathy (HAM/TSP).

This clonotype was seen repeatedly, ten times or more. This chain uses TRBV10-3 with TRBJ2-1; a weak D match, TRBD2 (5 bases). The CDR3 length is 13 residues. The germline CDR1 and CDR2 sequences are ENHRY and SYGVKD. The V end was cut by 8 bases, the J end by 6 bases, with 14 bases between. CDR3 in amino acids: CAIDDARGNEQFF. The CDR3 nucleotides read TGTGCCATCGATGACGCTCGGGGCAATGAGCAGTTCTTC.

The chain uses TRBV6-2 or TRBV6-3 and TRBJ2-5; D is perhaps TRBD2 (6 bases). Germline lookup yields CDR1 MNHEY and CDR2 SVGEGT. Deletions cut 5 bases from V and 9 bases from J, with 13 bases between. This CDR3 contains 12 residues. The CDR3 sequence: CASSPRGSSQYF. In nucleotides, the CDR3 is TGTGCCAGCAGTCCACGGGGGTCGTCCCAGTACTTC.

This rearrangement joins TRBV5-1 to TRBJ1-2, with D uncertain. Trimming stripped 4 bases from V and 4 bases from J, with 11 bases between. The CDR3 consists of 13 residues. Germline V gene lookup returns CDR1 SGHRS and CDR2 YFSETQ. The CDR3 DNA reads TGCGCCAGCAGCACTGACGGACGCTATGGCTACACCTTC. This codes for CASSTDGRYGYTF.

This clonotype appeared a few times. This may be a read error: a much more frequent sequence differs by one nucleotide. This CDR3 reads CSVGQVCNEQFF. The CDR3 region has the DNA TGCAGCGTCGGGCAAGTGTGTAATGAGCAGTTCTTC. J is TRBJ2-1 and V is TRBV29-1, with D uncertain. V was cut by 6 bases and J by 7 bases, with 13 bases left in between. The CDR3 sequence is 12 residues long. Germline V gives CDR1 SQVTM, CDR2 ANQGSEA.

This clonotype was counted many times. The rearrangement links TRBV4-1 to TRBJ2-3; D ambiguous. Per the germline V gene, CDR1 is MGHRA and CDR2 is YSYEKL. Trimming cost V 1 base and J 5 bases, with 10 bases left between them. The CDR3 sequence is 14 residues long. The CDR3 here is CASSQAGEGDTQYF. The DNA of the CDR3 is TGCGCCAGCAGCCAAGCTGGCGAAGGAGATACGCAGTATTTT.

This CDR3 is CASSLVLAGGRGEQFF. Here the CDR3 DNA reads TGTGCCAGCAGCTTGGTACTAGCGGGAGGGAGAGGTGAGCAGTTCTTC. V and J are TRBV7-9 and TRBJ2-1, with 13 bases aligning to TRBD2. This CDR3 contains 16 residues. The V and J ends lost 3 bases and 9 bases, in that order; junction bases with no gene match: 8. The germline gives CDR1 SEHNR, CDR2 FQNEAQ (reference sequence).

The gene calls are TRBV4-1 and TRBJ2-1, with 8 bases lining up with TRBD2. The germline gives CDR1 MGHRA, CDR2 YSYEKL. The J segment lost 5 bases and the V segment lost 4 bases, leaving 13 bases of the junction unmatched. CDR3 length: 17 amino acids. CDR3 residues: CASSLAPLAGGNNEQFF. CDR3 nucleotide sequence: TGCGCCAGCAGCCTAGCCCCTCTAGCGGGCGGGAACAATGAGCAGTTCTTC.

This clonotype was counted between two and nine times. V is TRBV12-3 or TRBV12-4 and J is TRBJ1-2; unclear D gene. The CDR3 consists of 15 residues. Deletions cut 2 bases from V and 1 base from J, with 11 bases between. The CDR3 loop reads CASSLSGLGNYGYTF. The CDR3, as DNA: TGTGCCAGCAGTTTATCTGGACTTGGTAACTATGGCTACACCTTC.

This clonotype occurred many times. CDR3 in DNA: TGTGCCAGCTGCCGGACAGCTCTTTCTTACGAGCAGTACTTC. Its protein is CASCRTALSYEQYF. The chain carries TRBV2 and TRBJ2-7; D is perhaps TRBD1 (6 bases). V gave up 8 bases and J gave up 4 bases, with 18 bases separating them. The CDR3 is made up of 14 amino acids. The germline CDR1 and CDR2 sequences are SNHLY and FYNNEI.

This clonotype occurred many times. The rearrangement uses TRBV5-1 and TRBJ1-1; no clear D. The CDR3 spans 15 residues. Germline CDR1 reads SGHRS; CDR2 reads YFSETQ. The V end lost 4 bases, the J end lost 2 bases, and 15 bases lay between the germline ends. CDR3 amino acids: CASSMTQLDNTEAFF. In DNA form, the CDR3 reads TGCGCCAGCAGCATGACCCAACTTGATAACACTGAAGCTTTCTTT.

This clonotype was detected ten times or more. J is TRBJ2-7 and V is TRBV7-9; TRBD1 aligns across 11 bases. The J segment lost 3 bases and the V segment lost 5 bases, leaving 6 bases of the junction unmatched. Germline lookup yields CDR1 SEHNR and CDR2 FQNEAQ (reference sequence). This CDR3 comprises 15 residues. CDR3 amino acids: CASSPEGQGVYEQYF. CDR3 nucleotide sequence: TGTGCCAGCAGCCCGGAGGGACAGGGGGTCTACGAGCAGTACTTC. Looking up the rest from reference TRBV7-9 and TRBJ2-7 gives the full variable domain: DTGVSQNPRHKITKRGQNVTFRCDPISEHNRLYWYRQTLGQGPEFLTYFQNEAQLEKSRLLSDRFSAERPKGSFSTLEIQRTEQGDSAMYLCASSPEGQGVYEQYFGPGTRLTVT.

This clonotype has at least ten counts. The chain carries TRBV7-2 and TRBJ1-3; no definite D call. Germline-derived CDR1 and CDR2 are SGHTA and FQGNSA. The V end lost 4 bases, the J end lost 3 bases, and 16 bases lay between the germline ends. This CDR3 has 16 amino acids. The CDR3 sequence is CASSSFDPRLGNTIYF. The DNA for the CDR3 is TGTGCCAGCAGCTCATTCGACCCTAGGCTTGGAAACACCATATATTTT.

The chain recombines TRBV7-9 with TRBJ2-7; unclear D gene. CDR1 and CDR2 from the germline V gene are SEHNR and FQNEAQ (reference sequence). CDR3 length: 13 amino acids. V was trimmed by 7 bases and J by 5 bases, leaving 15 bases between them. The CDR3 protein is CASISRNGNEQYF. CDR3 DNA: TGTGCCAGCATCTCGCGAAACGGCAACGAGCAGTACTTC.

The table lists this clonotype with many counts. The V call is TRBV11-3, the J call TRBJ2-5; the match to TRBD2 covers 12 bases. Trimming removed 3 bases from V and 8 bases from J; junction bases left unmatched: 4. The CDR3 extends over 14 amino acids. CDR1 SGHNT and CDR2 YENEEA come from the germline V gene. The CDR3 is CASSLDGLAGTQYF. The CDR3 bases are TGTGCCAGCAGCTTGGATGGACTAGCGGGAACCCAGTACTTC.

The chain has TRBV6-4 and TRBJ2-3; 14 nucleotides agree with TRBD2. The ends lost 7 bases at V and 2 bases at J; junction bases unmatched: 11. CDR1 is MRHNA, CDR2 SNTAGT, per germline. This CDR3 has 18 residues. CDR3: CASMGTSGRDGSTDTQYF. The CDR3 DNA follows: TGTGCCAGCATGGGGACTAGCGGGAGAGATGGTTCCACAGATACGCAGTATTTT.

This clonotype was found many times. This chain links TRBV5-1 with TRBJ2-2; 9 positions match TRBD1. V lost 7 bases to trimming and J lost 3 bases; unmatched junction nucleotides: 1. CDR3 length equals 13 residues. From germline, CDR1 is SGHRS and CDR2 YFSETQ. Written as DNA, the CDR3 is TGCGCCAGCCGGACAGGGGACACCGGGGAGCTGTTTTTT. As protein: CASRTGDTGELFF.

This clonotype was picked up many times. V and J are TRBV5-1 and TRBJ2-2; TRBD2 agrees at 7 bases. In germline, CDR1 is SGHRS, CDR2 YFSETQ. The CDR3 loop spans 15 amino acids. V dropped 6 bases and J dropped 1; count of bases not matched to a gene: 6. The CDR3 here is CASTLAELNTGELFF. CDR3 DNA: TGCGCCAGCACGCTAGCGGAACTGAACACCGGGGAGCTGTTTTTT.

This clonotype has a count of ten or more. The chain recombines TRBV6-5 with TRBJ2-6; D is undetermined. Per the germline V gene, CDR1 is MNHEY and CDR2 is SVGAGI. This CDR3 region has 13 residues. Trimming shortened V by 0 bases and J by 3 bases, and 0 bases separated the two germline ends. The CDR3 nucleotides read TGTGCCAGCAGTTACTCTGGGGCCAACGTCCTGACTTTC. The encoded protein is CASSYSGANVLTF.

The V and J genes are TRBV28 and TRBJ2-7, with 10 bases fitting TRBD2. The V and J ends lost 7 bases and 9 bases, in that order; junction bases with no gene match: 12. Per the germline V gene, CDR1 is MDHEN and CDR2 is SYDVKM. The CDR3 extends over 14 amino acids. CDR3 sequence reads: CASNLAGAPPRQYF. The CDR3 region has the DNA TGTGCCAGCAATCTAGCGGGAGCCCCACCTCGGCAGTACTTC. The full variable domain, its missing parts supplied by reference TRBV28 and TRBJ2-7, is DVKVTQSSRYLVKRTGEKVFLECVQDMDHENMFWYRQDPGLGLRLIYFSYDVKMKEKGDIPEGYSVSREKKERFSLILESASTNQTSMYLCASNLAGAPPRQYFGPGTRLTVT.

This clonotype was observed many times. The J gene is TRBJ1-2, the V gene TRBV24-1; TRBD1 aligns across 10 bases. From germline, CDR1 is KGHDR and CDR2 SFDVKD. Unmatched junction bases numbered 7, after V lost 4 bases and J lost 3 bases. There are 16 residues in the CDR3. The CDR3 sequence is CATSEAGTGEDYGYTF. The DNA for the CDR3 is TGTGCCACCAGTGAAGCCGGGACAGGGGAGGACTATGGCTACACCTTC.

Ten or more counts support this clonotype. The chain combines TRBV20-1 with TRBJ1-1; 9 bases are shared with TRBD1. Trimming removed 6 bases from V and 7 bases from J; junction bases left unmatched: 12. Germline V gives CDR1 DFQATT, CDR2 SNEGSKA (reference sequence). The CDR3 spans 14 residues. As DNA, the CDR3 is TGCAGTGCCAACACGGGACAGGGAGGCGGTGAAGCTTTCTTT. It is translated as CSANTGQGGGEAFF.

This clonotype was observed many times. The V call is TRBV7-8, the J call TRBJ1-1, with 9 bases lining up with TRBD1. Germline loops: CDR1 SGHVS, CDR2 FQNEAQ. With 4 bases clipped from V and 7 bases from J, the junction kept 7 bases outside the gene matches. The CDR3 loop spans 14 amino acids. The chain's CDR3 is CASSSQGAWGEAFF. CDR3 sequence (DNA): TGTGCCAGCAGCTCACAGGGGGCTTGGGGTGAAGCTTTCTTT.

This clonotype was counted many times. CDR3 sequence (DNA): TGCAGCGTTGGCGACAGGGTAGGAACTGAAGCTTTCTTT. This encodes CSVGDRVGTEAFF. The gene calls are TRBV29-1 and TRBJ1-1, with 7 bases that match TRBD1. V gave up 4 bases and J gave up 5 bases; unmatched junction bases: 7. This CDR3 has 13 residues. Germline-derived CDR1 and CDR2 are SQVTM and ANQGSEA.

The sample holds many counts of this clonotype. The V and J genes are TRBV7-8 and TRBJ2-7, with TRBD2 matching over 11 bases. Trimming took 6 bases from V and 3 from J; bases not matched to a gene: 10. Germline V CDR1 and CDR2: SGHVS, FQNEAQ. The CDR3 totals 16 residues. The CDR3: CASSTGTSGPIYEQYF. CDR3 bases: TGTGCCAGCAGTACTGGGACTAGCGGACCGATCTACGAGCAGTACTTC.

This clonotype was counted at least ten times. V is TRBV5-1 and J is TRBJ2-7; 9 positions match TRBD2. The CDR3 totals 17 residues. Germline values: CDR1 SGHRS, CDR2 YFSETQ. Losses at the gene ends were 0 bases for V and 5 bases for J; bases not matched to a gene: 12. This chain's CDR3 is CASSLEPRGVAGDEQYF. The DNA of the CDR3 is TGCGCCAGCAGCTTGGAGCCGCGCGGCGTAGCGGGAGACGAGCAGTACTTC. Combining the CDR3 with reference TRBV5-1 and TRBJ2-7 gives the whole variable domain KAGVTQTPRYLIKTRGQQVTLSCSPISGHRSVSWYQQTPGQGLQFLFEYFSETQRNKGNFPGRFSGRQFSNSRSEMNVSTLELGDSALYLCASSLEPRGVAGDEQYFGPGTRLTVT.

This clonotype was seen at least ten times. This chain's CDR3 is CASSFEEGMNTEAFF. CDR3 DNA sequence: TGTGCCAGCAGTTTCGAAGAGGGCATGAACACTGAAGCTTTCTTT. V gene TRBV28 combines with J gene TRBJ1-1; no firm D call. Germline CDR1 and CDR2: MDHEN and SYDVKM. V was trimmed by 3 bases and J by 0 bases, leaving 11 bases between them. This CDR3 has 15 amino acids.

The chain couples TRBV7-2 to TRBJ2-5; 9 nucleotides line up with TRBD1. Germline V gene data show CDR1 as SGHTA and CDR2 as FQGNSA. J was trimmed by 4 bases and V by 10 bases; bases with no gene match: 7. The CDR3 runs 13 residues. The CDR3 sequence is CANSRQGGETQYF. As DNA, the CDR3 is TGTGCCAACTCCCGACAGGGGGGAGAGACCCAGTACTTC. The whole variable domain, filled in from reference TRBV7-2 and TRBJ2-5, reads GAGVSQSPSNKVTEKGKDVELRCDPISGHTALYWYRQSLGQGLEFLIYFQGNSAPDKSGLPSDRFSAERTGGSVSTLTIQRTQQEDSAVYLCANSRQGGETQYFGPGTRLLVL.

This clonotype has only one observation. The chain joins TRBV7-9 to TRBJ2-1; 9 bases are a match to TRBD2. The V and J ends lost 5 bases and 5 bases, in that order; junction bases with no gene match: 10. The CDR3 sequence is 16 residues long. The V gene's germline CDR1 is SEHNR and CDR2 FQNEAQ (reference sequence). The CDR3 DNA is TGTGCCAGCAGCCCCCCCGGACTAGCGACAAACAATGAGCAGTTCTTC. Translation gives CASSPPGLATNNEQFF.